This TCR beta chain was captured by sequencing in a study of beta chain features in type 1 diabetes. The overall study: Cell yields, gender and age were similar in healthy donors and patients. General study points: The study found that naive, central memory and Treg TCRB repertoires appeared more similar in patients than in healthy donors. TCRB CDR3s from Type 1 diabetes patients were moderately but significantly shorter in all four CD4+ subsets.

Details on this clone: Its antigen remains unidentified.

Reverse transcribing all isolated RNA meant expressed TCRB transcripts were sequenced. TCRdb keeps only in-frame clones here, not all; method: immunoSEQ multiplex PCR. The sample has 600,000 to 750,000 clones; over 10% are singletons. On average, the one heparinised blood draw given by each donor was approximately 120 mL. Sequenced input: naive CD4+ T cells from blood. This receptor was identified in a man aged 25 to 40 with type 1 diabetes.

For the CDR3, the DNA is TGTGCCAGCAGCGAAGACAGGGCCGGGGGCTACACCTTC. Translating it yields CASSEDRAGGYTF. The chain couples TRBV5-4 to TRBJ1-2; 7 bases match TRBD1. The CDR3 totals 13 residues. Unmatched junction bases numbered 8, after V lost 4 bases and J lost 8 bases. The V gene's germline CDR1 is SGHNT and CDR2 YYREEE (reference sequence).